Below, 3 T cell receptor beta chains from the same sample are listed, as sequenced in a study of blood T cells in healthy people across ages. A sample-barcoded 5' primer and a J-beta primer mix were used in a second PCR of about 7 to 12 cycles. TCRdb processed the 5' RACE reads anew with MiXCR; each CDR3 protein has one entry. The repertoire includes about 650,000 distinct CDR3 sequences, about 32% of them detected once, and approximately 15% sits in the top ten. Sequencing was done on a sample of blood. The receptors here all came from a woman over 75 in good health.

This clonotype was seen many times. CDR3 protein: CASSSARGGVLLHEQFF. As DNA, the CDR3 is TGTGCCAGCAGTTCCGCCCGCGGGGGGGTGTTACTCCATGAGCAGTTCTTC. The rearrangement uses TRBV6-2 or TRBV6-3 and TRBJ2-1; 9 nucleotides match TRBD2. Germline V lookup: CDR1 MNHEY, CDR2 SVGEGT. The CDR3 sequence is 17 residues long. V shed 4 bases and J 8 bases; nucleotides not matched to a gene: 15.

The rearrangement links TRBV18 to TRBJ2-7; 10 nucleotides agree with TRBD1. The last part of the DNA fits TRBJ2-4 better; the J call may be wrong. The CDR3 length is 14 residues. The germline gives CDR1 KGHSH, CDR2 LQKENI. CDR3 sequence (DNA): TGTGCCAGCAGAATGGGACAGGGGCCAAACATTCAGTACTTC. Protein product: CASRMGQGPNIQYF.

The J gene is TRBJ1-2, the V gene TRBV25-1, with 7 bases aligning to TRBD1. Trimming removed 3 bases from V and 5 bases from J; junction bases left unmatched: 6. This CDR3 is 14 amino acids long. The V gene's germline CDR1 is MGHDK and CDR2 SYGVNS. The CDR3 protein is CASSDPGGLYGYTF. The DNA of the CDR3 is TGTGCCAGCAGTGATCCAGGGGGTCTATATGGCTACACCTTC.